A single T cell receptor (beta chain) is shown here with its context. The antigen remains unidentified. The data are from a study of radiotherapy plus CTLA-4 blockade in lung cancer. Study-level information: Disease control was seen in around 31% of patients, objective responses in 18%.

Focal radiation was given together with CTLA-4 blockade (ipilimumab) to patients with chemo-refractory metastatic non-small-cell lung cancer. Study-level results: Radiotherapy was combined with ipilimumab, and tumor-derived TCR clones then expanded in blood. Early blood T cell clone dynamics reportedly forecast response best, with interferon-beta.

The ends lost 3 bases at V and 2 bases at J; junction bases unmatched: 5. The CDR3 runs 15 residues. The germline V gene encodes CDR1 SNHLY and CDR2 FYNNEI. Assay used: immunoSEQ multiplex PCR; TCRdb lists only in-frame clones, some missing. The sample includes about 95,000 clones, 75% to 85% of them seen just once. Sequencing was performed on peripheral blood, taken from a patient treated with radiotherapy plus ipilimumab. The chain employs TRBV2 and TRBJ2-5; 8 nucleotides agree with TRBD1. The sequence derives from a human donor with non-small cell lung cancer who had a partial response to radiotherapy plus ipilimumab. The CDR3 coding sequence is TGTGCCAGCAGTGACTCCGGGACAGGACAAGAGACCCAGTACTTC. Its translation is CASSDSGTGQETQYF.